This TCR beta chain is from a study of shared clonotypes between healthy human individuals. Study results and caveats: Read depth was anticipated to influence clonotype sharing among donors. Against clonotypes common to all four donors, non-shared ones had lower generation probabilities.

V lost 3 bases and J lost 10; bases outside the gene matches: 9. The germline gives CDR1 MNHEY, CDR2 SMNVEV (reference sequence). This CDR3 has 15 amino acids. Healthy HIV-negative adults without recent acute infections or vaccinations served as donors. At deep level, the assay was performed. The protocol was immunoSEQ multiplex PCR, while the TCRdb copy is restricted to in-frame clones and leaves out a portion. The data contain 550,000 to 850,000 clones, 74% of them seen just once; the ten biggest clones take up roughly 1.7%. This clone was found a few times. Its antigen is currently unknown. Sequences were obtained from memory CD4+ T cells sorted from blood. Subset defined: CD45RA-negative fraction. The genes are TRBV27 and TRBJ2-1; 10 nucleotides agree with TRBD2. The TCR comes from a woman in her 30s in good health. Here the CDR3 reads CASSFRTSGSLEQFF. CDR3 in DNA: TGTGCCAGCAGTTTTCGGACTAGCGGCTCTTTGGAGCAGTTCTTC.